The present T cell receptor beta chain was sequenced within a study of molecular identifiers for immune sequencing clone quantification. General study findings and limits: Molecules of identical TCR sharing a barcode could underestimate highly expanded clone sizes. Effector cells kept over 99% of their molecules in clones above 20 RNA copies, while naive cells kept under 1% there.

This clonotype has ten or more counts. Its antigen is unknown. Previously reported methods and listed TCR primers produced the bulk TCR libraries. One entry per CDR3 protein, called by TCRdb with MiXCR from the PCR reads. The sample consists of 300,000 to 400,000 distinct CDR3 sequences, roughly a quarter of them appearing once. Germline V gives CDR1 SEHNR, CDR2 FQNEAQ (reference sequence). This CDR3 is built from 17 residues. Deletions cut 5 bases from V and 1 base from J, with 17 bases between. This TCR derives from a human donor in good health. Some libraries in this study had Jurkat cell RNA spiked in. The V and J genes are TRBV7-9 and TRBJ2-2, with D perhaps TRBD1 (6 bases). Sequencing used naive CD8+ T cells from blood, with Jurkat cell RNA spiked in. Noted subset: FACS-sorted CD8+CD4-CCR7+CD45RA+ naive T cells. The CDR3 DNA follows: TGTGCCAGCAGCCGTTCCCCCGGACAGAAGAACACCGGGGAGCTGTTTTTT. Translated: CASSRSPGQKNTGELFF.